The 6 T cell receptor beta chains below come from one sample, sequenced in a study of blood T cell repertoires in COVID-19. Data came from immunoSEQ multiplex PCR; TCRdb stores just in-frame clones and leaves some out. The table shows over 150,000 clones, with 80% to 90% occurring only once. Sequencing was done on a sample of peripheral blood. Source of these receptors: a human donor in a cohort sampled during active COVID-19.

The chain has TRBV6-2 or TRBV6-3 and TRBJ2-2; 10 nucleotides agree with TRBD2. CDR1 and CDR2 from the germline V gene are MNHEY and SVGEGT. V lost 6 bases and J lost 2; bases outside the gene matches: 6. This CDR3 is 16 amino acids long. The CDR3 DNA follows: TGTGCCAGCAGCCCTAGCGGGAGACCTAACACCGGGGAGCTGTTTTTT. The encoded protein is CASSPSGRPNTGELFF.

The chain is built from TRBV7-6 and TRBJ2-2; TRBD1 aligns across 11 bases. From germline, CDR1 is SGHVS and CDR2 FNYEAQ. J lost 1 base, V lost 5 bases, and 3 bases had no gene match. The CDR3 is 16 residues long. The CDR3 region is CASSRGQGGNTGELFF. In DNA, the CDR3 is TGTGCCAGCAGCAGGGGACAGGGGGGGAACACCGGGGAGCTGTTTTTT.

The rearrangement uses TRBV27 and TRBJ2-1, with TRBD1 identical over 9 bases. The V gene's germline CDR1 is MNHEY and CDR2 SMNVEV (reference sequence). The trim removed 4 bases at V and 7 bases at J, leaving 11 bases unmatched. This CDR3 has 16 residues. The CDR3 is CASSWGRDRARNEQFF. CDR3 coding DNA: TGTGCCAGCAGTTGGGGCCGGGACAGGGCGAGAAATGAGCAGTTCTTC.

The rearrangement joins TRBV14 to TRBJ1-6; D unclear. This CDR3 contains 15 residues. Germline assignment: CDR1 SGHDN and CDR2 FVKESK. V lost 0 bases to trimming and J lost 9 bases, with 12 bases between them. This chain's CDR3 is CASSQERAGRSPLHF. CDR3 DNA: TGTGCCAGCAGCCAAGAGAGGGCCGGACGTTCACCCCTCCACTTT. Supplemented by reference TRBV14 and TRBJ1-6, the full variable domain reads EAGVTQFPSHSVIEKGQTVTLRCDPISGHDNLYWYRRVMGKEIKFLLHFVKESKQDESGMPNNRFLAERTGGTYSTLKVQPAELEDSGVYFCASSQERAGRSPLHFGNGTRLTVT.

The rearrangement uses TRBV30 and TRBJ2-7; 11 bases map to TRBD1. CDR3 length: 14 amino acids. Germline trimming cut 3 bases from V and 4 bases from J; bases unmatched to any gene: 5. CDR1 and CDR2 (germline): GTSNPN, SVGIG (reference sequence). CDR3 nucleotides: TGTGCCTGGAGGGACAGGGGGCTTATGTACGAGCAGTACTTC. It is translated as CAWRDRGLMYEQYF. The variable domain in full, with the rest retrieved from reference TRBV30 and TRBJ2-7, is SQTIHQWPATLVQPVGSPLSLECTVEGTSNPNLYWYRQAAGRGLQLLFYSVGIGQISSEVPQNLSASRPQDRQFILSSKKLLLSDSGFYLCAWRDRGLMYEQYFGPGTRLTVT.

This rearrangement joins TRBV4-1 to TRBJ2-7; 7 bases fit TRBD2. With V trimmed by 0 bases and J by 11 bases, 16 bases remained unmatched. This CDR3 has 16 residues. The germline gives CDR1 MGHRA, CDR2 YSYEKL. CDR3 region: CASSQDPSASGEFKYF. DNA for the CDR3: TGCGCCAGCAGCCAAGATCCAAGTGCTAGCGGTGAGTTTAAGTACTTC.